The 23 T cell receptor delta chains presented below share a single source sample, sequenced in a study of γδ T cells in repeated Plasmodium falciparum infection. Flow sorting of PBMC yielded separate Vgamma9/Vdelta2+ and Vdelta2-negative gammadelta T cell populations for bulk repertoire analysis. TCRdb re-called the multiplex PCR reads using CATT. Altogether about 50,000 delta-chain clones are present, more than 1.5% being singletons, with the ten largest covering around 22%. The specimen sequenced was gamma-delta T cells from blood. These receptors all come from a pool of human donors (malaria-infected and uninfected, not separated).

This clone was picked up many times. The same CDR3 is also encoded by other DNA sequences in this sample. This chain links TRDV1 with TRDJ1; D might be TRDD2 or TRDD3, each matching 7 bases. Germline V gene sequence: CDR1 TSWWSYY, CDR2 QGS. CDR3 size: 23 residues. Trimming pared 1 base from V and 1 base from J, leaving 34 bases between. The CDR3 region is CALGEQLNSYGLYWGFSTDKLIF. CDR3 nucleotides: TGTGCTCTTGGGGAACAACTTAATTCCTACGGACTATACTGGGGATTTAGCACCGATAAACTCATCTTT.

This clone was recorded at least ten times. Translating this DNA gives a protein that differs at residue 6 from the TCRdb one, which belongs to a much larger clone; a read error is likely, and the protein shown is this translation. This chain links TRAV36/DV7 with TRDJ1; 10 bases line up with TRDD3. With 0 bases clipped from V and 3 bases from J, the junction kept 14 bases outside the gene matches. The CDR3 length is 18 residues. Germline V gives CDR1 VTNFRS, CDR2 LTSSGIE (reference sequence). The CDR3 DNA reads TGTGCTGTGGAGGATGCTCCCCGTACTGGGGGATTATCCGATAAACTCATCTTT. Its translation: CAVEDAPRTGGLSDKLIF. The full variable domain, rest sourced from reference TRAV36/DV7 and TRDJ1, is EDKVVQSPLSLVVHEGDTVTLNCSYEVTNFRSLLWYKQEKKAPTFLFMLTSSGIEKKSGRLSSILDKKELSSILNITATQTGDSAIYLCAVEDAPRTGGLSDKLIFGKGTRVTVEP.

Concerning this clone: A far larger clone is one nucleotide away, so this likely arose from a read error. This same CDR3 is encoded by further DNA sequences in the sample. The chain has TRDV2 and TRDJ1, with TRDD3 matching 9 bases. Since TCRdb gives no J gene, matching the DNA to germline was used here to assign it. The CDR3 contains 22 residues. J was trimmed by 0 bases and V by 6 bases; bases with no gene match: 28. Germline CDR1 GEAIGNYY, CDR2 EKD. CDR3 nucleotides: TGTGCCTGTCCCCGTAATCGGGAAGGGGGATACAATCACCCACTGTACACCGATAAACTCATCTTT. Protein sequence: CACPRNREGGYNHPLYTDKLIF.

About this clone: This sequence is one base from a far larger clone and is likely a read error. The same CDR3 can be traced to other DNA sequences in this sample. CDR3 region: CALGEPYLPFRYGVGTLRYTDKLIF. CDR3 bases: TGTGCTCTTGGGGAACCCTATCTCCCCTTTCGATACGGGGTGGGGACCTTACGGTACACCGATAAACTCATCTTC. No J gene was named, though the V gene is TRDV1; whether TRDD3, the table's D call, matches the DNA was not checked. The CDR3 consists of 25 residues. Germline V gene lookup returns CDR1 TSWWSYY and CDR2 QGS.

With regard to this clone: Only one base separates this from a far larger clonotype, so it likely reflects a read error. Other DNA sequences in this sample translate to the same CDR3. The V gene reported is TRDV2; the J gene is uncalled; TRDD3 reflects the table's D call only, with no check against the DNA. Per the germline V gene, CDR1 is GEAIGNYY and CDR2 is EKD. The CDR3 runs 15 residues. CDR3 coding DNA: TGTGCCTGTGACAGACTGGGGGCCTCCGCCGATAAACTCATCTTC. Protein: CACDRLGASADKLIF.

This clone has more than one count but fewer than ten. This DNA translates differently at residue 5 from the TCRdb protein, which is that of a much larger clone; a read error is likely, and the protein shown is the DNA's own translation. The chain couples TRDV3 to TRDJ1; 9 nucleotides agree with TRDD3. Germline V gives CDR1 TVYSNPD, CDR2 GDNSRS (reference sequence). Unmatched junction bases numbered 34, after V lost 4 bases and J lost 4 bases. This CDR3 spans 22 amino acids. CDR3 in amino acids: CACRKPSSKGLYWGTGYDKLIF. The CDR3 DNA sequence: TGTGCCTGTCGAAAGCCTTCCTCAAAGGGCCTGTACTGGGGGACCGGATACGATAAACTCATCTTT. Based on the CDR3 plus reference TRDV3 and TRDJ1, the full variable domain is CDKVTQSSPDQTVASGSEVVLLCTYDTVYSNPDLFWYRIRPDYSFQFVFYGDNSRSEGADFTQGRFSVKHILTQKAFHLVISPVRTEDSATYYCACRKPSSKGLYWGTGYDKLIFGKGTRVTVEP.

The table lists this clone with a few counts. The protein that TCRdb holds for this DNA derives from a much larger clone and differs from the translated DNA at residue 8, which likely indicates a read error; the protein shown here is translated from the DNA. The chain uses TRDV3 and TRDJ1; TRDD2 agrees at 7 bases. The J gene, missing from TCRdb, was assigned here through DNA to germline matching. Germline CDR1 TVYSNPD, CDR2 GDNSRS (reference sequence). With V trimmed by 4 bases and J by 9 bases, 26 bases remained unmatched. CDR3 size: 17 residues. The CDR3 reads CASTYSFLHLGEKELIF. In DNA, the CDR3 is TGTGCCTCCACTTATTCCTTCCTCCATCTAGGCGAGAAAGAACTCATCTTT.

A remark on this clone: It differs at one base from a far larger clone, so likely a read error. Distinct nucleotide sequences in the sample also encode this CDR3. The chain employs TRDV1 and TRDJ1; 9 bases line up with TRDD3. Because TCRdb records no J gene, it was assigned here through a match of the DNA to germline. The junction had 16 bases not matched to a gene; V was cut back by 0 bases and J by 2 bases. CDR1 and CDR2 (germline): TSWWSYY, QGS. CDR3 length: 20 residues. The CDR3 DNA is TGTGCTCTTGGGGAACTAGGTTCGATACTGGGGGAAATAGATACCGATAAACTCATCTTT. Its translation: CALGELGSILGEIDTDKLIF.

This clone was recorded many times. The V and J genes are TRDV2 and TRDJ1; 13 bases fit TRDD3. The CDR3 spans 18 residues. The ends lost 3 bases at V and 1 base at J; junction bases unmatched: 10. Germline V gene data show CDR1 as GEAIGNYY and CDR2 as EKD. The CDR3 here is CACDYVLGDTHPTDKLIF. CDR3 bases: TGTGCCTGTGACTACGTACTGGGGGATACGCATCCCACCGATAAACTCATCTTT.

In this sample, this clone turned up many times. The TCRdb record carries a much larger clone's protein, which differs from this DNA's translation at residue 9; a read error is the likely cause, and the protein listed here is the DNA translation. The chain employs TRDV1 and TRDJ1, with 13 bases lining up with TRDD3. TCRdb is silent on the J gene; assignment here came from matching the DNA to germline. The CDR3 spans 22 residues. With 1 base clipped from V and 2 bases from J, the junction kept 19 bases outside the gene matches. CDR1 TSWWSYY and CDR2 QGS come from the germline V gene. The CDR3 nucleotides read TGTGCTCTTGGGGAACCCCCGGGATCCATACTGGGGGATACGGTTCGTACCGATAAACTCATCTTT. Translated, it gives CALGEPPGSILGDTVRTDKLIF.

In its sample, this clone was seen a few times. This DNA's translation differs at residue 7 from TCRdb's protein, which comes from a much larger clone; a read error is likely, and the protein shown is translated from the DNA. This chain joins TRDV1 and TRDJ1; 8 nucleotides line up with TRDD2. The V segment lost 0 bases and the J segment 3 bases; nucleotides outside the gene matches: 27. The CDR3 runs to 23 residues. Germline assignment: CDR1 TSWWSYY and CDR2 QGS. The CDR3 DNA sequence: TGTGCTCTTGGGGAACTTGATAGGGCCTTCCTAAAACGCGGGGGAGCCCCCTCCGATAAACTCATCTTT. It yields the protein CALGELDRAFLKRGGAPSDKLIF.

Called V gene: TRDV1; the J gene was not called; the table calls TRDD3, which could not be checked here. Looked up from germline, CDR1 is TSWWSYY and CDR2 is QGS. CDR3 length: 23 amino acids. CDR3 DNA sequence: TGTGCTCTTGGGAAGCGTTTGGCAATACTTTTCAAACTCCTTGGGGATATGTCGACAGCACAATTCTTC. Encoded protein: CALGKRLAILFKLLGDMSTAQFF.

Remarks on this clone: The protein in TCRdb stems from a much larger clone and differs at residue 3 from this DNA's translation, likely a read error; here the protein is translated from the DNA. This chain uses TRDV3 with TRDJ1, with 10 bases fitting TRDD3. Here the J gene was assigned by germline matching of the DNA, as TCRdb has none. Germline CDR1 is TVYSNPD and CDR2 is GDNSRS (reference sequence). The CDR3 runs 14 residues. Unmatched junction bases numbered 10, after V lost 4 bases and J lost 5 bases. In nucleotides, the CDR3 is TGTGCCTCTTTCGGGGGATACGCGTGGGATAAACTCATCTTT. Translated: CASFGGYAWDKLIF.

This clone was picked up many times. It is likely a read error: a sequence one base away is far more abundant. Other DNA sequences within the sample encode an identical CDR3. The CDR3 DNA is TGTGCCTGCGACACCGTAGGGGGGATACGCCGGCACCACACCGATAAACTCATCTTT. This translates into CACDTVGGIRRHHTDKLIF. V gene TRDV2 combines with J gene TRDJ1, with 10 nucleotides matching TRDD3. TCRdb offers no J gene call, so here the DNA was matched to germline to obtain one. This CDR3 is 19 amino acids long. Germline V gives CDR1 GEAIGNYY, CDR2 EKD.

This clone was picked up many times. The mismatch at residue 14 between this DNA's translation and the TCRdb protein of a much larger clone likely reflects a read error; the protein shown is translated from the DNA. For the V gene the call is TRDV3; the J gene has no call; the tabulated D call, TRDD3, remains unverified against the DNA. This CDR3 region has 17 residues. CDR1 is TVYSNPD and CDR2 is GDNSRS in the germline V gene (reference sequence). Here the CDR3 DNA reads TGTGCCTTTCACCGGTACTGGGGGATACGTCCAAATAGGCGGCTCATCTTT. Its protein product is CAFHRYWGIRPNRRLIF.

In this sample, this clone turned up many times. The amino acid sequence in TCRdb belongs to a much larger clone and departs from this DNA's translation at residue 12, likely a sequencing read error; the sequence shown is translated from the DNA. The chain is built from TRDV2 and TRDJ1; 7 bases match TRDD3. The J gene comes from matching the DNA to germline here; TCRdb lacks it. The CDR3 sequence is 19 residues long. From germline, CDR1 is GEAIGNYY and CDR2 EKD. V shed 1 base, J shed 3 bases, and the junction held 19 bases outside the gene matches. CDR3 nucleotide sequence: TGTGCCTGTGACACATTGCGTGGGGGACACCCTCTCGAGCCCGATAAACTCATCTTT. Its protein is CACDTLRGGHPLEPDKLIF.

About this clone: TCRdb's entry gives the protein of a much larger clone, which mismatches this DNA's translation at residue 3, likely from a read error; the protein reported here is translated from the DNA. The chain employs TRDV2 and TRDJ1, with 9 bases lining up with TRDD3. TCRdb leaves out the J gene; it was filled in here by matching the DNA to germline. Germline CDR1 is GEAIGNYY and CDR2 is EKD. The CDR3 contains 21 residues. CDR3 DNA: TGTGCCCGTGACACCGTACCCATTCCTACGCTGCGGGGGGATACTACCGATAAACTCATCTTT. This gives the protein CARDTVPIPTLRGDTTDKLIF.

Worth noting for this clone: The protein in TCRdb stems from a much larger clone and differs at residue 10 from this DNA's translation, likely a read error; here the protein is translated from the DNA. The CDR3 DNA reads as TGTGCTCTTGGGGAACCCCGCTTGGCTGCGTTTGGATACTTCTACACCGATAAACTCATCTTT. Translation: CALGEPRLAAFGYFYTDKLIF. The chain carries TRDV1 and TRDJ1; a weak D match, TRDD3 (6 bases). TCRdb records no J gene; here it was assigned by comparing the DNA to germline. V dropped 1 base and J dropped 0 bases, with 27 bases sitting between them. Looked up from germline, CDR1 is TSWWSYY and CDR2 is QGS. The CDR3 runs to 21 residues.

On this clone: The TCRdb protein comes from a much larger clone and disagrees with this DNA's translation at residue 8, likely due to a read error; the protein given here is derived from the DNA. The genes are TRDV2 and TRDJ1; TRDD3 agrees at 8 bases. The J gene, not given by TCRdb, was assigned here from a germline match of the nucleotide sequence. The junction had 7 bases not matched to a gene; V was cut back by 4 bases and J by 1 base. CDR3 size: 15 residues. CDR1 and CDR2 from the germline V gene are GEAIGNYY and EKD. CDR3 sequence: CACETWGTGTDKLIF. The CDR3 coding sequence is TGTGCCTGTGAGACCTGGGGGACCGGCACCGATAAACTCATCTTT.

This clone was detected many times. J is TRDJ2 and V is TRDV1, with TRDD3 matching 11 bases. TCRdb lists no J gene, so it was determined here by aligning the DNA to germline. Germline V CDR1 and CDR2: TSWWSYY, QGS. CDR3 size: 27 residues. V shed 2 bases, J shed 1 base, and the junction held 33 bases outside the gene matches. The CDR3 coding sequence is TGTGCTCTTGGGGAAATATACCCCATTGGGGCTTTACTGGGGGATATCTCTAGCCCATTTTTGACAGCACAACTCTTCTTT. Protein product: CALGEIYPIGALLGDISSPFLTAQLFF.

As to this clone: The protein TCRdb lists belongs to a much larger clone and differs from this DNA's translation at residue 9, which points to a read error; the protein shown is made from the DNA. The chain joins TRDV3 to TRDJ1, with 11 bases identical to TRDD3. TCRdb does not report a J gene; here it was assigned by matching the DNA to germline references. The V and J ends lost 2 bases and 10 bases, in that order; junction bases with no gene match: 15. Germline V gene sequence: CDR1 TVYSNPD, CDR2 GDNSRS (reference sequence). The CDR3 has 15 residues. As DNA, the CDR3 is TGTGCCTTTTCTCCACTGGGGGATATACGGCCAGGACTCATCTTT. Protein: CAFSPLGDIRPGLIF.

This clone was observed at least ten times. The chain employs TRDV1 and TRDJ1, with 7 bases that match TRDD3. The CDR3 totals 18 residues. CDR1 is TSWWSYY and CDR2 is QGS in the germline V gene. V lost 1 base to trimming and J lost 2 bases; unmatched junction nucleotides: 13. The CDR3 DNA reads TGTGCTCTTGGGGAACCGGGGGGGATTCGGGTTGAGACCGATAAACTCATCTTT. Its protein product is CALGEPGGIRVETDKLIF.

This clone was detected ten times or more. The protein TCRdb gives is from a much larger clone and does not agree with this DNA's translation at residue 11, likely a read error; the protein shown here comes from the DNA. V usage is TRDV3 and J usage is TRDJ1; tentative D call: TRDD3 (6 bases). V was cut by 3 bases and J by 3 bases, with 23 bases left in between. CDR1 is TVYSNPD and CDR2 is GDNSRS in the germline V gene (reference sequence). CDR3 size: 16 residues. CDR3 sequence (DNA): TGTGCCTTCAAATACTGGGTCTTTTTTTCGGCCGATAAACTCATCTTT. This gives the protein CAFKYWVFFSADKLIF.